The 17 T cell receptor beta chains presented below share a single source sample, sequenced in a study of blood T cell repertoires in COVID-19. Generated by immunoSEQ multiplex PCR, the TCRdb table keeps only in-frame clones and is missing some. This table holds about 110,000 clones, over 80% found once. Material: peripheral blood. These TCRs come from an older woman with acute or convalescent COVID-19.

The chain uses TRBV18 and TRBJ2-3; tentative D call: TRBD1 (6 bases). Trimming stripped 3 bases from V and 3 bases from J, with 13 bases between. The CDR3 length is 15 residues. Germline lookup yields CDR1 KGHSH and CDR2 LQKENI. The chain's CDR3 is CASSPSTGSTDTQYF. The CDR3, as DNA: TGTGCCAGCTCACCCTCGACAGGAAGTACAGATACGCAGTATTTT.

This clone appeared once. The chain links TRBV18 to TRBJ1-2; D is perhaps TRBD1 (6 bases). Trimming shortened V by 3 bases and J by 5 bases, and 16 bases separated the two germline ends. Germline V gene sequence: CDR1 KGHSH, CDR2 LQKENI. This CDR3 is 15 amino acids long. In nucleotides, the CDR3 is TGTGCCAGCTCACCCTTTCCACAGGGCCGGTATGGCTACACCTTC. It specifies CASSPFPQGRYGYTF.

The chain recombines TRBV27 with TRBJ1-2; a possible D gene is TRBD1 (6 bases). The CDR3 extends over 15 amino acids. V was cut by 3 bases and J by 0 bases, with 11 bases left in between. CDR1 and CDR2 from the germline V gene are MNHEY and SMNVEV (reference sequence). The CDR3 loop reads CASSFSTGPNYGYTF. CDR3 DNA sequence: TGTGCCAGCAGTTTCTCCACAGGGCCTAACTATGGCTACACCTTC.

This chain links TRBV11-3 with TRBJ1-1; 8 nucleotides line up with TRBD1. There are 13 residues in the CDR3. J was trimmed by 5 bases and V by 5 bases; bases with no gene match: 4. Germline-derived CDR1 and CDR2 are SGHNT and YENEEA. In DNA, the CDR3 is TGTGCCAGCAGCAGGACAGGGCGAACTGAAGCTTTCTTT. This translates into CASSRTGRTEAFF.

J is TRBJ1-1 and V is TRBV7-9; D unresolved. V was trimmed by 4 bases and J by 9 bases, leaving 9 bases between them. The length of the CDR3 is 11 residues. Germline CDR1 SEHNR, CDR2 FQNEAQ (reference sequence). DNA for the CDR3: TGTGCCAGCAGCTCCCCATCCCAAGCTTTCTTT. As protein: CASSSPSQAFF. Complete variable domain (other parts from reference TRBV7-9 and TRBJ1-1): DTGVSQNPRHKITKRGQNVTFRCDPISEHNRLYWYRQTLGQGPEFLTYFQNEAQLEKSRLLSDRFSAERPKGSFSTLEIQRTEQGDSAMYLCASSSPSQAFFGQGTRLTVV.

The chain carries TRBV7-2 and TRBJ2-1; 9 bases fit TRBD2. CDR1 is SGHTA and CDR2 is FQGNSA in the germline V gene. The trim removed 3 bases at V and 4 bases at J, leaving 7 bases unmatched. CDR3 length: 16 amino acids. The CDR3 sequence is CASSFMAGGVYNEQFF. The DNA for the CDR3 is TGTGCCAGCAGCTTTATGGCGGGGGGGGTTTACAATGAGCAGTTCTTC. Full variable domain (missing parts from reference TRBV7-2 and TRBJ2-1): GAGVSQSPSNKVTEKGKDVELRCDPISGHTALYWYRQSLGQGLEFLIYFQGNSAPDKSGLPSDRFSAERTGGSVSTLTIQRTQQEDSAVYLCASSFMAGGVYNEQFFGPGTRLTVL.

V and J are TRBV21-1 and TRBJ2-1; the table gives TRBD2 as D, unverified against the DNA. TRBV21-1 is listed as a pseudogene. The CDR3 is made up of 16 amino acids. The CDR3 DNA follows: TGTGCCAGCAGCAAGTTAGGGCTAGCGGGCTCCAATGAGCAGTTCTTC. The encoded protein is CASSKLGLAGSNEQFF.

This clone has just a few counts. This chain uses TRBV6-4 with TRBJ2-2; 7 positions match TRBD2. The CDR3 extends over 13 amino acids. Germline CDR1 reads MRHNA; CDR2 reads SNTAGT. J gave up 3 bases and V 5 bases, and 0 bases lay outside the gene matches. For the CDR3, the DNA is TGTGCCAGCAGTAGCGGGGACACCGGGGAGCTGTTTTTT. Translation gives CASSSGDTGELFF.

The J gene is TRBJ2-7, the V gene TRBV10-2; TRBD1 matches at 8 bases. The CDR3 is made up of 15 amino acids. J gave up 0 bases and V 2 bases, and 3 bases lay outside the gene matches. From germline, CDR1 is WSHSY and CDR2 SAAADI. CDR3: CASSEGQGFSYEQYF. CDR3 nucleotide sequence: TGCGCCAGCAGTGAGGGACAGGGCTTCTCCTACGAGCAGTACTTC.

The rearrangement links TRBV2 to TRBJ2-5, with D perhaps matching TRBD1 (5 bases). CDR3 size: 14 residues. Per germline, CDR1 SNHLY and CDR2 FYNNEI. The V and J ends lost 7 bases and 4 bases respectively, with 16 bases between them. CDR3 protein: CASIRGGLGETQYF. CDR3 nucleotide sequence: TGTGCCAGCATAAGGGGTGGGCTCGGAGAGACCCAGTACTTC.

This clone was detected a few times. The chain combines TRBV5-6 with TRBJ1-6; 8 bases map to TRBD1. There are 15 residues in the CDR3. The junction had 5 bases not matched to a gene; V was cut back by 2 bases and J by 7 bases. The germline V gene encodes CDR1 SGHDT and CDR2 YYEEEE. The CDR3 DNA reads TGTGCCAGCAGCTTTCGGACAGGGTTGAATTCACCCCTCCACTTT. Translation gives CASSFRTGLNSPLHF.

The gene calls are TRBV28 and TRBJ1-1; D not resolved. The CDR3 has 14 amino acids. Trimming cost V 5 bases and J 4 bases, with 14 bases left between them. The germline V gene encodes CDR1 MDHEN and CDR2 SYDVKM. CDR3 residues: CASSTSGRITEAFF. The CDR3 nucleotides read TGTGCCAGCAGTACCTCGGGGAGAATCACTGAAGCTTTCTTT. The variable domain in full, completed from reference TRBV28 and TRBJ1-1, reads DVKVTQSSRYLVKRTGEKVFLECVQDMDHENMFWYRQDPGLGLRLIYFSYDVKMKEKGDIPEGYSVSREKKERFSLILESASTNQTSMYLCASSTSGRITEAFFGQGTRLTVV.

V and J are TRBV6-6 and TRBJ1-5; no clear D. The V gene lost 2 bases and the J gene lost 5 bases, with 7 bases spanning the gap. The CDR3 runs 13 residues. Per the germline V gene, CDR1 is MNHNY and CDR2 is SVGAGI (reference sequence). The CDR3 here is CASSYGQDQPQHF. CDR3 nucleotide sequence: TGTGCCAGCAGTTACGGTCAGGATCAGCCCCAGCATTTT.

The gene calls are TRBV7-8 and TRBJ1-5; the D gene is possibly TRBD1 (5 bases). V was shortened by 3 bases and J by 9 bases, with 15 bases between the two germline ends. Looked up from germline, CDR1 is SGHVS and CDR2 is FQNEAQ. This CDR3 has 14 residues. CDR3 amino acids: CASSFSGLFGPQHF. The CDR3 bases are TGTGCCAGCAGCTTTTCGGGACTGTTTGGGCCCCAGCATTTT.

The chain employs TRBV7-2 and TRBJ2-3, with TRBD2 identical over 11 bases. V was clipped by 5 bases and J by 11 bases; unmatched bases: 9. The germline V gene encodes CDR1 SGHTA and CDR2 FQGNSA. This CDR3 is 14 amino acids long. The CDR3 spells CASSLGTSGRGQYF. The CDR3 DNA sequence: TGTGCCAGCAGCCTAGGGACTAGCGGTCGGGGGCAGTATTTT.

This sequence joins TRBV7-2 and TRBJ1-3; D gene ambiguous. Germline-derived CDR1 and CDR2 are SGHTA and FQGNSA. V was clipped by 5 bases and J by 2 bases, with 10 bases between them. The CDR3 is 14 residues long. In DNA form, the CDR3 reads TGTGCCAGCAGCCCCCAGTCTGCTGGAAACACCATATATTTT. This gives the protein CASSPQSAGNTIYF.

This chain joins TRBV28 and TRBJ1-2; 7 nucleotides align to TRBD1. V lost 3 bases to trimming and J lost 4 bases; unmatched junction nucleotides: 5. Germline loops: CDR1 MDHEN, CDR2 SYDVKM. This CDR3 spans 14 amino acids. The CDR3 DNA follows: TGTGCCAGCAGTTTGTCCAACAGGGGCTATGGCTACACCTTC. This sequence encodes CASSLSNRGYGYTF.